This T cell receptor beta chain was captured in a study of blood T cell repertoires in COVID-19. The assay was immunoSEQ multiplex PCR, and TCRdb's table has in-frame clones only and misses some. This repertoire shows more than 400,000 clones, 87% found once; its top ten account for about 0.75%. Per germline, CDR1 SGHNT and CDR2 YYREEE (reference sequence). The V gene lost 1 base and the J gene lost 3 bases, with 23 bases spanning the gap. The CDR3 covers 18 residues. Across about two dozen US areas, participants ranged in age from 18 to 89 years. The sample consisted of PBMCs or T cells enriched from blood (not recorded which). The chain links TRBV5-4 to TRBJ2-7; D is uncertain. This TCR was sampled from a woman between 18 and 29 years old who had recovered from COVID-19. CDR3 protein: CASSLPRPGAGPLYEQYF. CDR3 DNA sequence: TGTGCCAGCAGCTTGCCCCGCCCGGGTGCCGGTCCTCTCTACGAGCAGTACTTC.